This T cell receptor (beta chain) was found in a study of shared clonotypes between healthy human individuals. At the level of the study: Per-donor plates numbered three CD4 naive, three CD4 memory, two CD8 naive and one CD8 memory. Findings of the study overall: Between several donors, naive CD4 clonotypes were shared at a level of about 5%.

Original processing methods: Owing to the provision of junction-only sequences devoid of quality scores by immunoSEQ, filtering differed. Clones were read by immunoSEQ multiplex PCR, and TCRdb kept only the in-frame ones, dropping some. The D gene and trimming were derived from the DNA, and the V and J assignments and clone size from that table. The sample has around 1.4 million clones, less than 99% seen once. The CDR3 extends over 14 amino acids. V was cut by 1 base and J by 6 bases, with 12 bases left in between. Germline V gives CDR1 KGHSH, CDR2 LQKENI. Turning to this clone: What it recognizes is unknown.

This chain joins TRBV18 and TRBJ1-2, with D perhaps matching TRBD1 (6 bases). The receptor's source is a man between 25 and 39 years old in good health. Source material: naive CD4+ T cells sorted from blood. Stated subset: CD45RA+ positively selected. The chain's CDR3 is CASSPRTASDGYTF. The DNA of the CDR3 is TGTGCCAGCTCACCACGGACAGCATCGGATGGCTACACCTTC.